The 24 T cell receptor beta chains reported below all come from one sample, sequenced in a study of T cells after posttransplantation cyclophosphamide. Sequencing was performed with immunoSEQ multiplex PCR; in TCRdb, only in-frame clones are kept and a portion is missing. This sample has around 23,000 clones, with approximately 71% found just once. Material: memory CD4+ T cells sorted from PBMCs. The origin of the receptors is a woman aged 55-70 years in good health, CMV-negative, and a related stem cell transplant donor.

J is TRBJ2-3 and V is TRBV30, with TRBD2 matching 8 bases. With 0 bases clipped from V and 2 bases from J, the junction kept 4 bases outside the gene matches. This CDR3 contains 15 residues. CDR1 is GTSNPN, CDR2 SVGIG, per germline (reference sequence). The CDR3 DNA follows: TGTGCCTGGAGTGTACCCGGGGGGGCCACAGATACGCAGTATTTT. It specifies CAWSVPGGATDTQYF.

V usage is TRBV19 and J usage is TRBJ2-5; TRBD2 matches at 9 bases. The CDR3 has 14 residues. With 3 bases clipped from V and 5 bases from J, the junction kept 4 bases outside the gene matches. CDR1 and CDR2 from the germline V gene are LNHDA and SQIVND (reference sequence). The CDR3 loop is CASSISTSGETQYF. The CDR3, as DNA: TGTGCCAGTAGTATCTCGACTAGCGGTGAGACCCAGTACTTC.

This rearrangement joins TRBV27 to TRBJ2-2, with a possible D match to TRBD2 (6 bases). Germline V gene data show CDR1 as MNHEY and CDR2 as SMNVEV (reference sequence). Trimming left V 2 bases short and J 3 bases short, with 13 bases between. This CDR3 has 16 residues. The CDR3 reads CASSLTDGSYTGELFF. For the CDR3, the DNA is TGTGCCAGCAGTTTAACTGACGGGAGCTACACCGGGGAGCTGTTTTTT.

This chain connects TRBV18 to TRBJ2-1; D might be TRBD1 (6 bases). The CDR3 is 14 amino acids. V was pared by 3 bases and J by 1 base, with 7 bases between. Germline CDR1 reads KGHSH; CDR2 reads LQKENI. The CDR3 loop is CASSPGHSYNEQFF. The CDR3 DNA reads TGTGCCAGCTCACCGGGACATTCCTACAATGAGCAGTTCTTC.

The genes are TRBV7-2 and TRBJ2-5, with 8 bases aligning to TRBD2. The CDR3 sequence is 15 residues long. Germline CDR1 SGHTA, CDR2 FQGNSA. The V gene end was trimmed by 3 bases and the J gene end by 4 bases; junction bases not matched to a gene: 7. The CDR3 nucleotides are TGTGCCAGCAGCTTCTCGCGGGGGGAGAGAGAGACCCAGTACTTC. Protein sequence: CASSFSRGERETQYF.

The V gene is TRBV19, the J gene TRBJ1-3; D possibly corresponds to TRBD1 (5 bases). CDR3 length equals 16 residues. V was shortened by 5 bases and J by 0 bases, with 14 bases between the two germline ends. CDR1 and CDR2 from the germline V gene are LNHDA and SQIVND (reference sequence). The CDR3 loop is CASSSYGGISGNTIYF. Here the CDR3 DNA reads TGTGCCAGTAGTTCTTACGGGGGGATCTCTGGAAACACCATATATTTT.

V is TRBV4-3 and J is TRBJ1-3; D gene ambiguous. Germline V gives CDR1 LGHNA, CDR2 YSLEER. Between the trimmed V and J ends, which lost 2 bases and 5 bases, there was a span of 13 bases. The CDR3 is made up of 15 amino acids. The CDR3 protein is CASSQRVGARNTIYF. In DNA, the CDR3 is TGCGCCAGCAGCCAAAGAGTGGGAGCCAGAAACACCATATATTTT.

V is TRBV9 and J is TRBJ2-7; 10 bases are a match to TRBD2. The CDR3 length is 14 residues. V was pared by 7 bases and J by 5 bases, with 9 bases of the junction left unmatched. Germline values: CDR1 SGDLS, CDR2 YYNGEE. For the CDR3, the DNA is TGTGCCAGCGGGGGGCTAGCGGGAGTTAACGAGCAGTACTTC. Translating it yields CASGGLAGVNEQYF.

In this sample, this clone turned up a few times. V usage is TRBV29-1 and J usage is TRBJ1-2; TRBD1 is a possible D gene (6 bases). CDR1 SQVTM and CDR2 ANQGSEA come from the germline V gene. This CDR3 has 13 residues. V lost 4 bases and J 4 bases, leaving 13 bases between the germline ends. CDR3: CSVGVGQSYGYTF. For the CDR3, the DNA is TGCAGCGTTGGGGTCGGACAGAGCTATGGCTACACCTTC.

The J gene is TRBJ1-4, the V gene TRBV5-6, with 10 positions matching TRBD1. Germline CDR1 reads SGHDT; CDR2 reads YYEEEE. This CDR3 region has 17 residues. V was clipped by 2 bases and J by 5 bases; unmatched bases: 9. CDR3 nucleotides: TGTGCCAGCAGCTTCCTAGGGACAGGGGAACGGAATGAAAAACTGTTTTTT. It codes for CASSFLGTGERNEKLFF. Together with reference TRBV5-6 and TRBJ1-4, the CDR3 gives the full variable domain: DAGVTQSPTHLIKTRGQQVTLRCSPKSGHDTVSWYQQALGQGPQFIFQYYEEEERQRGNFPDRFSGHQFPNYSSELNVNALLLGDSALYLCASSFLGTGERNEKLFFGSGTQLSVL.

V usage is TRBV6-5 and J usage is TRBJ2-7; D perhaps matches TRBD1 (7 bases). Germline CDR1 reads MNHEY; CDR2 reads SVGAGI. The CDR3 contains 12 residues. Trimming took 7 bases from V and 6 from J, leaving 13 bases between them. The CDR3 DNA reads TGTGCCAGCAACCAGGGGGGAGGCGAGCAGTACTTC. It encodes CASNQGGGEQYF.

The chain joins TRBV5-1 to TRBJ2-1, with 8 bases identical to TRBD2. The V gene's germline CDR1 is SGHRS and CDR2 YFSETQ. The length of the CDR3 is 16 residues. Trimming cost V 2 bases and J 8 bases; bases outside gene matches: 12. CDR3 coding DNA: TGCGCCAGCAGCTTCGTGTCAGCGGGAGTGGTGGATGAGCAGTTCTTC. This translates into CASSFVSAGVVDEQFF.

This chain's CDR3 is CASKGSGGVNTGELFF. CDR3 nucleotides: TGTGCCAGTAAGGGATCGGGGGGAGTGAACACCGGGGAGCTGTTTTTT. The chain carries TRBV19 and TRBJ2-2; 7 positions agree with TRBD2. The CDR3 spans 16 residues. The germline V gene has CDR1 LNHDA and CDR2 SQIVND (reference sequence). Trimming took 7 bases from V and 1 from J; bases not matched to a gene: 9.

The CDR3 nucleotides read TGCGCCAGCAGCCCGCAATCGGGCACAGATACGCAGTATTTT. It translates to CASSPQSGTDTQYF. The chain combines TRBV5-1 with TRBJ2-3; D is unclear. The CDR3 is 14 amino acids. Trimming removed 4 bases from V and 1 base from J, with 10 bases in between. CDR1 and CDR2 (germline): SGHRS, YFSETQ.

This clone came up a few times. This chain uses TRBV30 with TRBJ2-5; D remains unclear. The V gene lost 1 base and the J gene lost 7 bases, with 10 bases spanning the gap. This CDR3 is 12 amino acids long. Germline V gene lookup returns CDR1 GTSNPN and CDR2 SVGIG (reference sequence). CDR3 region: CAWSDVPGTQYF. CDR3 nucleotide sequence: TGTGCCTGGAGTGACGTCCCAGGGACCCAGTACTTC.

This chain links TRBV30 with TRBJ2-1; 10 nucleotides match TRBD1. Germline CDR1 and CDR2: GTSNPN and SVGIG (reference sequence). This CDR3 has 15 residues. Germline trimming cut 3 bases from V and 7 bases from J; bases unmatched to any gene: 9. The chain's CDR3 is CAWRGWRTGGNEQFF. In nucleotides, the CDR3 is TGTGCCTGGAGGGGGTGGAGGACAGGGGGGAATGAGCAGTTCTTC.

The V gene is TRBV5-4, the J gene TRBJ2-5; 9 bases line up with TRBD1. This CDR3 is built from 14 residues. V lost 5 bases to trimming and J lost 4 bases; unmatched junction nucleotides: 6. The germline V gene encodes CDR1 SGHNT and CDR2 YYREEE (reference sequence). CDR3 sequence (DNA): TGTGCCAGCAGACAGACAGGGGGACGAGAGACCCAGTACTTC. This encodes CASRQTGGRETQYF.

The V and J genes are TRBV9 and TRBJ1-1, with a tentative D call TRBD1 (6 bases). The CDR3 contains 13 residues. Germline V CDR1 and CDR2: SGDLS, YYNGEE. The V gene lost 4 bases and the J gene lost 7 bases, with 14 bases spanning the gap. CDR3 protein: CASSPRGGNEAFF. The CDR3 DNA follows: TGTGCCAGCAGCCCGCGAGGGGGTAATGAAGCTTTCTTT.

This chain's CDR3 is CASSGTSGNFNEQFF. The CDR3 DNA sequence: TGTGCCAGCAGTGGGACTAGCGGCAATTTCAATGAGCAGTTCTTC. This chain connects TRBV2 to TRBJ2-1, with 10 bases fitting TRBD2. Germline V CDR1 and CDR2: SNHLY, FYNNEI. Trimming cost V 4 bases and J 6 bases; bases outside gene matches: 6. The CDR3 is made up of 15 amino acids.

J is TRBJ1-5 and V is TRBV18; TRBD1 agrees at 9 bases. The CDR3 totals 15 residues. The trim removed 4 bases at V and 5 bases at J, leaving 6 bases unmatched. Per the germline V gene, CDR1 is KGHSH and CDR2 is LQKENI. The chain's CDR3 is CASSRDRDGDQPQHF. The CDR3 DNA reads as TGTGCCAGCTCACGGGACAGGGATGGCGATCAGCCCCAGCATTTT. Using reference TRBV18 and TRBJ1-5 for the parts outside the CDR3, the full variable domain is NAGVMQNPRHLVRRRGQEARLRCSPMKGHSHVYWYRQLPEEGLKFMVYLQKENIIDESGMPKERFSAEFPKEGPSILRIQQVVRGDSAAYFCASSRDRDGDQPQHFGDGTRLSIL.

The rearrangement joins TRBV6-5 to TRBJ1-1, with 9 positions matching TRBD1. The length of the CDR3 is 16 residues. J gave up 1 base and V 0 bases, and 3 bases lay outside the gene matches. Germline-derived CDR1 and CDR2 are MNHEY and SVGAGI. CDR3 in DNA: TGTGCCAGCAGTTACTCTAGGACAGGGGCGAACACTGAAGCTTTCTTT. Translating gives CASSYSRTGANTEAFF.

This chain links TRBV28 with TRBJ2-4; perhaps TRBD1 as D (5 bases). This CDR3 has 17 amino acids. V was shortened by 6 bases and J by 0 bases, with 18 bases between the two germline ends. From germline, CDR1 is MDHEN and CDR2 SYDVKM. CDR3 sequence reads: CASSQTRTRGAKNIQYF. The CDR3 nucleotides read TGTGCCAGCAGCCAAACCCGGACAAGAGGAGCCAAAAACATTCAGTACTTC.

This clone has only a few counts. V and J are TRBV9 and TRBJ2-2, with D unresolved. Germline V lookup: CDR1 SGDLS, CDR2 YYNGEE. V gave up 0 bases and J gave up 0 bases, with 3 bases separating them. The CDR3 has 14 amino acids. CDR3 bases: TGTGCCAGCAGCGTAGCAACGAACACCGGGGAGCTGTTTTTT. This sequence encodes CASSVATNTGELFF.

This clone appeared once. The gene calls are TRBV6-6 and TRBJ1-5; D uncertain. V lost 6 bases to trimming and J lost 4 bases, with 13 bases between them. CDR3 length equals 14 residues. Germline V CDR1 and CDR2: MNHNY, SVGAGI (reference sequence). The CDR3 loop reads CASSTRRENQPQHF. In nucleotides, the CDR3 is TGTGCCAGCAGCACCCGACGGGAAAATCAGCCCCAGCATTTT.